The 27 T cell receptor beta chains below come from one sample, sequenced in a study of blood T cell repertoires in COVID-19. Method: immunoSEQ multiplex PCR; TCRdb's copy keeps in-frame clones and lacks some. The sample includes about 140,000 clones, over 75% of them seen just once. Material: peripheral blood. The receptors were gathered from a woman in her 50s with acute or convalescent COVID-19.

CDR3 sequence (DNA): TGTGCCAGCTCAACTTGGAGCTCCTACAATGAGCAGTTCTTC. Residues: CASSTWSSYNEQFF. The rearrangement uses TRBV19 and TRBJ2-1; D uncertain. Germline V gene data show CDR1 as LNHDA and CDR2 as SQIVND (reference sequence). V shed 9 bases and J shed 0 bases, with 12 bases lying between them. The CDR3 totals 14 residues.

V gene TRBV28 combines with J gene TRBJ2-1; TRBD1 might be the D (5 bases). Germline V gives CDR1 MDHEN, CDR2 SYDVKM. The CDR3 length is 14 residues. V was shortened by 3 bases and J by 8 bases, with 14 bases between the two germline ends. CDR3 bases: TGTGCCAGCAGTTTTTGGCAGGGTTTCGATGAGCAGTTCTTC. Translation gives CASSFWQGFDEQFF.

The chain joins TRBV6-5 to TRBJ2-3; 10 positions agree with TRBD2. Trimming removed 2 bases from V and 4 bases from J; junction bases left unmatched: 3. Germline-derived CDR1 and CDR2 are MNHEY and SVGAGI. The CDR3 extends over 15 amino acids. The CDR3 loop reads CASSYSGRESDTQYF. DNA of the CDR3: TGTGCCAGCAGTTACAGCGGGAGGGAATCAGATACGCAGTATTTT.

The chain recombines TRBV19 with TRBJ1-1; TRBD1 aligns across 7 bases. The germline CDR1 and CDR2 sequences are LNHDA and SQIVND (reference sequence). With V trimmed by 3 bases and J by 5 bases, 3 bases remained unmatched. The CDR3 spans 13 residues. The CDR3 coding sequence is TGTGCCAGTAGTATCACAGGGGTGACTGAAGCTTTCTTT. Translated: CASSITGVTEAFF.

V usage is TRBV19 and J usage is TRBJ1-5; D ambiguous. This CDR3 has 15 residues. V was pared by 1 base and J by 0 bases, with 7 bases between. CDR1 and CDR2 from the germline V gene are LNHDA and SQIVND (reference sequence). CDR3 in DNA: TGTGCCAGTAGTATAGGGAGTTATAGCAATCAGCCCCAGCATTTT. This translates into CASSIGSYSNQPQHF.

The genes are TRBV20-1 and TRBJ2-7; D gene unclear. The CDR3 covers 11 residues. V was clipped by 4 bases and J by 4 bases, with 8 bases between them. CDR1 and CDR2 from the germline V gene are DFQATT and SNEGSKA (reference sequence). The CDR3 loop reads CSANDKYEQYF. CDR3 nucleotides: TGCAGTGCTAACGACAAATACGAGCAGTACTTC.

This rearrangement joins TRBV9 to TRBJ1-5, with D perhaps matching TRBD1 (6 bases). The germline V and J ends were trimmed by 7 bases and 6 bases, with 14 bases remaining between them. Germline-derived CDR1 and CDR2 are SGDLS and YYNGEE. The CDR3 covers 13 residues. The CDR3 here is CASGGRFGQPQHF. The DNA of the CDR3 is TGTGCCAGCGGGGGCAGGTTCGGTCAGCCCCAGCATTTT.

The rearrangement uses TRBV14 and TRBJ1-2, with D possibly being TRBD1 (6 bases). Trimming left V 4 bases short and J 4 bases short, with 16 bases between. Germline-derived CDR1 and CDR2 are SGHDN and FVKESK. The CDR3 has 15 amino acids. Written as DNA, the CDR3 is TGTGCCAGCAGCCTCTTCTCGGACAGCGCCTATGGCTACACCTTC. Translation gives CASSLFSDSAYGYTF.

This rearrangement joins TRBV29-1 to TRBJ2-7; 10 nucleotides match TRBD1. From germline, CDR1 is SQVTM and CDR2 ANQGSEA. V trimming: 6 bases; J trimming: 7 bases; junction bases outside the gene matches: 9. This CDR3 is built from 13 residues. The CDR3 is CSVEGQGPWEQYF. In DNA, the CDR3 is TGCAGCGTGGAGGGACAGGGGCCTTGGGAGCAGTACTTC.

V and J are TRBV7-9 and TRBJ2-1, with 13 bases matching TRBD2. J gave up 13 bases and V 6 bases, and 9 bases lay outside the gene matches. Germline lookup yields CDR1 SEHNR and CDR2 FQNEAQ (reference sequence). The CDR3 loop spans 14 amino acids. The chain's CDR3 is CASRLAGGQGEQFF. The CDR3 DNA is TGTGCCAGCAGACTAGCGGGAGGGCAGGGGGAACAGTTCTTC.

This clone was seen only once. The chain recombines TRBV6-5 with TRBJ1-2; TRBD1 is a possible D gene (6 bases). This CDR3 has 15 residues. V dropped 0 bases and J dropped 8 bases, with 16 bases sitting between them. Per the germline V gene, CDR1 is MNHEY and CDR2 is SVGAGI. The CDR3 bases are TGTGCCAGCAGTTACTCGTTTACCGGGGGGCAGGGCTACACCTTC. Protein product: CASSYSFTGGQGYTF.

On this clone: Germline and junction disagree at one end, which may indicate a read error. DNA of the CDR3: TGTGCCAGCAGTTTAGCTACAGGGGGGGTAGCTTTCTTT. It translates to CASSLATGGVAFF. The chain is built from TRBV7-2 and TRBJ1-1, with 8 bases lining up with TRBD1. This CDR3 region has 13 residues. CDR1 is SGHTA and CDR2 is FQGNSA in the germline V gene.

This clone came up once. The chain is built from TRBV28 and TRBJ1-5, with TRBD1 matching over 10 bases. This CDR3 is 15 amino acids long. Per the germline V gene, CDR1 is MDHEN and CDR2 is SYDVKM. Trimming took 3 bases from V and 3 from J; bases not matched to a gene: 2. CDR3 protein: CASSLGQGTNQPQHF. Written as DNA, the CDR3 is TGTGCCAGCAGTTTGGGACAGGGGACCAATCAGCCCCAGCATTTT.

The rearrangement links TRBV30 to TRBJ1-5; 10 bases line up with TRBD1. From germline, CDR1 is GTSNPN and CDR2 SVGIG (reference sequence). Trimming removed 2 bases from V and 0 bases from J; junction bases left unmatched: 7. This CDR3 region has 17 residues. The CDR3 reads CAWSRDRGGYSNQPQHF. The CDR3 DNA is TGTGCCTGGAGTAGGGACAGGGGAGGTTATAGCAATCAGCCCCAGCATTTT.

V usage is TRBV9 and J usage is TRBJ2-3; 13 nucleotides agree with TRBD2. The CDR3 has 15 residues. CDR1 and CDR2 (germline): SGDLS, YYNGEE. With 3 bases clipped from V and 10 bases from J, the junction kept 8 bases outside the gene matches. DNA of the CDR3: TGTGCCAGCAGCGGGCTCGGGACTAGCGGGAAAGCGCAGTATTTT. It yields the protein CASSGLGTSGKAQYF.

This clone was detected once. This chain links TRBV19 with TRBJ2-2; D perhaps matches TRBD1 (5 bases). The CDR3 spans 14 residues. The V end lost 6 bases, the J end lost 0 bases, and 8 bases lay between the germline ends. Germline CDR1 is LNHDA and CDR2 is SQIVND (reference sequence). CDR3 sequence reads: CASRDNANTGELFF. The CDR3 bases are TGTGCCAGTAGGGACAACGCGAACACCGGGGAGCTGTTTTTT.

This CDR3 is CASSLSTAGNTIYF. The CDR3 DNA follows: TGTGCCAGCAGCTTAAGTACAGCTGGAAACACCATATATTTT. V is TRBV7-9 and J is TRBJ1-3, with no clear D. V was cut by 2 bases and J by 2 bases, with 7 bases left in between. The V gene's germline CDR1 is SEHNR and CDR2 FQNEAQ (reference sequence). This CDR3 has 14 amino acids. Full variable domain (missing parts from reference TRBV7-9 and TRBJ1-3): DTGVSQNPRHKITKRGQNVTFRCDPISEHNRLYWYRQTLGQGPEFLTYFQNEAQLEKSRLLSDRFSAERPKGSFSTLEIQRTEQGDSAMYLCASSLSTAGNTIYFGEGSWLTVV.

This sequence joins TRBV21-1 and TRBJ1-1; no DNA check was done on the table's D call, TRBD1. TRBV21-1 is a pseudogene segment. The CDR3 covers 16 residues. Written as DNA, the CDR3 is TGTGCCAGCAGCCTTAGGGGGCGACAGTGGAACACTGAAGCTTTCTTT. This codes for CASSLRGRQWNTEAFF.

There are a few counts of this clone. The V gene is TRBV4-2, the J gene TRBJ1-5, with D possibly being TRBD1 (6 bases). The CDR3 length is 16 residues. Trimming took 0 bases from V and 4 from J, leaving 13 bases between them. Germline V CDR1 and CDR2: LGHNA, YNFKEQ. The CDR3 sequence: CASSQDGAGANQPQHF. The CDR3 coding sequence is TGTGCCAGCAGCCAAGATGGGGCAGGGGCAAATCAGCCCCAGCATTTT.

This clone was recorded once. The chain is built from TRBV5-1 and TRBJ2-1; TRBD2 is a possible D gene (7 bases). Deletions cut 4 bases from V and 8 bases from J, with 19 bases between. CDR1 and CDR2 (germline): SGHRS, YFSETQ. This CDR3 comprises 15 residues. The CDR3 DNA sequence: TGCGCCAGCAGCACCCGAGGGGGGGCGAGTTATGAGCAGTTCTTC. It translates to CASSTRGGASYEQFF. The variable domain in full, completed from reference TRBV5-1 and TRBJ2-1, reads KAGVTQTPRYLIKTRGQQVTLSCSPISGHRSVSWYQQTPGQGLQFLFEYFSETQRNKGNFPGRFSGRQFSNSRSEMNVSTLELGDSALYLCASSTRGGASYEQFFGPGTRLTVL.

The genes are TRBV14 and TRBJ1-2, with a weak D call TRBD1 (5 bases). In germline, CDR1 is SGHDN, CDR2 FVKESK. This CDR3 has 13 residues. Between the trimmed V and J ends, which lost 3 bases and 6 bases, there was a span of 11 bases. The CDR3 loop is CASSQRRAHGYTF. The CDR3 DNA sequence: TGTGCCAGCAGCCAGCGCAGGGCCCATGGCTACACCTTC.

CDR3 protein: CASSQDWAVNQPQHF. The CDR3 DNA follows: TGCGCCAGCAGCCAAGATTGGGCCGTCAATCAGCCCCAGCATTTT. The genes are TRBV4-1 and TRBJ1-5; D gene uncertain. The CDR3 extends over 15 amino acids. Trimming removed 0 bases from V and 3 bases from J, with 9 bases in between. CDR1 is MGHRA and CDR2 is YSYEKL in the germline V gene.

As concerns this clone: The sample contains more than one DNA sequence encoding this CDR3. The chain carries TRBV4-2 and TRBJ1-4; D is unresolved. Germline V CDR1 and CDR2: LGHNA, YNFKEQ. V lost 0 bases and J lost 0, with 8 bases in between. The CDR3 runs to 16 residues. This CDR3 reads CASSQDGGSTNEKLFF. For the CDR3, the DNA is TGTGCCAGCAGCCAAGATGGAGGATCAACTAATGAAAAACTGTTTTTT.

The chain links TRBV11-2 to TRBJ2-7; 7 bases agree with TRBD2. Germline trimming cut 1 base from V and 2 bases from J; bases unmatched to any gene: 5. Looked up from germline, CDR1 is SGHAT and CDR2 is FQNNGV. The length of the CDR3 is 15 residues. The CDR3 nucleotides read TGTGCCAGCAGCTTAGGTTCTAGCGGCACCTACGAGCAGTACTTC. Translation gives CASSLGSSGTYEQYF. Full variable domain (outside the CDR3, taken from reference TRBV11-2 and TRBJ2-7): EAGVAQSPRYKIIEKRQSVAFWCNPISGHATLYWYQQILGQGPKLLIQFQNNGVVDDSQLPKDRFSAERLKGVDSTLKIQPAKLEDSAVYLCASSLGSSGTYEQYFGPGTRLTVT.

This clone came up once. The chain recombines TRBV7-9 with TRBJ1-1, with 11 bases lining up with TRBD1. The length of the CDR3 is 15 residues. Unmatched junction bases numbered 5, after V lost 5 bases and J lost 3 bases. Per the germline V gene, CDR1 is SEHNR and CDR2 is FQNEAQ (reference sequence). The CDR3: CASSPGQGAYTEAFF. The CDR3 DNA follows: TGTGCCAGCAGCCCAGGACAGGGGGCATACACTGAAGCTTTCTTT.

The chain uses TRBV18 and TRBJ1-4, with D possibly TRBD1 on 6 matching bases. This CDR3 contains 15 residues. CDR1 is KGHSH and CDR2 is LQKENI in the germline V gene. V was cut by 3 bases and J by 11 bases, with 19 bases left in between. CDR3 region: CASSPGETGTAKLFF. Here the CDR3 DNA reads TGTGCCAGCTCACCGGGGGAAACAGGGACCGCGAAACTGTTTTTT.

The chain employs TRBV6-5 and TRBJ2-6, with D possibly matching TRBD1 (5 bases). Germline-derived CDR1 and CDR2 are MNHEY and SVGAGI. V shed 5 bases and J shed 0 bases, with 8 bases lying between them. The CDR3 consists of 15 residues. The CDR3 sequence: CASSRTFSGANVLTF. DNA of the CDR3: TGTGCCAGCAGTCGGACATTCTCTGGGGCCAACGTCCTGACTTTC.